The rows below give T cell receptor beta chains drawn from one sample of a study of T cell changes during pregnancy in multiple sclerosis. This table comes from immunoSEQ multiplex PCR, and its TCRdb copy is limited to in-frame clones, with some not included. The top ten clones hold roughly 0.88% of a sample with around 100,000 clones, roughly 93% of them seen once. This specimen consisted of peripheral blood, obtained after pregnancy. The receptors here all came from a female donor with multiple sclerosis, enrolled in a pregnancy study. Both conserved end residues are part of each CDR3. The D gene is left open where the match is weak. The size entry is marked missing in some rows and otherwise reads once, few, many or a size class.

j_call: TRBJ2-5
clone_size: .
d_call: TRBD2
v_call: TRBV27
cdr3_length: 15
cdr3_aa: CASSAVRGREGTQYF
cdr3_nt: TGTGCCAGCAGCGCCGTGAGGGGACGGGAGGGTACCCAGTACTTC

j_call: TRBJ2-7
clone_size: .
d_call: .
v_call: TRBV5-1
cdr3_length: 14
cdr3_aa: CASSWDRDTYEQYF
cdr3_nt: TGCGCCAGCAGCTGGGACCGGGACACCTACGAGCAGTACTTC

j_call: TRBJ2-7
clone_size: .
d_call: .
v_call: TRBV29-1
cdr3_length: 12
cdr3_aa: CSVRRGGYEQYF
cdr3_nt: TGCAGCGTTCGGAGGGGCGGCTACGAGCAGTACTTC

j_call: TRBJ1-5
clone_size: .
d_call: .
v_call: TRBV30
cdr3_length: 14
cdr3_aa: CAWSVGQLNQPQHF
cdr3_nt: TGTGCCTGGAGTGTAGGACAGCTCAATCAGCCCCAGCATTTT

j_call: TRBJ2-2
clone_size: .
d_call: .
v_call: TRBV7-8
cdr3_length: 12
cdr3_aa: CAWGDNTGELFF
cdr3_nt: TGTGCCTGGGGGGATAACACCGGGGAGCTGTTTTTT

j_call: TRBJ2-2
clone_size: .
d_call: .
v_call: TRBV5-1
cdr3_length: 17
cdr3_aa: CASSLATGYPNTGELFF
cdr3_nt: TGCGCCAGCAGCTTGGCCACAGGGTACCCGAACACCGGGGAGCTGTTTTTT

j_call: TRBJ2-3
clone_size: .
d_call: .
v_call: TRBV19
cdr3_length: 15
cdr3_aa: CASGRAGTSTDTQYF
cdr3_nt: TGTGCCAGCGGCAGGGCGGGGACTAGCACAGATACGCAGTATTTT

j_call: TRBJ1-1
clone_size: .
d_call: .
v_call: TRBV9
cdr3_length: 15
cdr3_aa: CASSPARSGGTEAFF
cdr3_nt: TGTGCCAGCAGCCCAGCGAGGTCGGGTGGGACTGAAGCTTTCTTT

j_call: TRBJ2-2
clone_size: many
d_call: .
v_call: TRBV29-1
cdr3_length: 13
cdr3_aa: CSVDRGYTGELFF
cdr3_nt: TGCAGCGTTGACAGGGGATACACCGGGGAGCTGTTTTTT

j_call: TRBJ2-7
clone_size: .
d_call: .
v_call: TRBV27
cdr3_length: 14
cdr3_aa: CASSPTGFSYEQYF
cdr3_nt: TGTGCCAGCAGTCCTACAGGGTTCTCCTACGAGCAGTACTTC

j_call: TRBJ1-2
clone_size: .
d_call: TRBD1
v_call: TRBV6-6
cdr3_length: 15
cdr3_aa: CASNIANRGRYGYTF
cdr3_nt: TGTGCCAGCAACATAGCCAACAGGGGGCGGTATGGCTACACCTTC

j_call: TRBJ2-3
clone_size: .
d_call: .
v_call: TRBV28
cdr3_length: 18
cdr3_aa: CASSLSPYGAYDTDTQYF
cdr3_nt: TGTGCCAGCAGTTTATCCCCTTATGGAGCGTACGACACAGATACGCAGTATTTT

j_call: TRBJ2-6
clone_size: .
d_call: .
v_call: TRBV5-1
cdr3_length: 17
cdr3_aa: CASSQEGQISGANVLTF
cdr3_nt: TGCGCCAGCAGCCAGGAGGGACAGATCTCTGGGGCCAACGTCCTGACTTTC

j_call: TRBJ2-1
clone_size: .
d_call: TRBD1
v_call: TRBV5-1
cdr3_length: 14
cdr3_aa: CASIRQGAYNEQFF
cdr3_nt: TGCGCCAGCATACGACAGGGGGCCTACAATGAGCAGTTCTTC

j_call: TRBJ2-7
clone_size: .
d_call: TRBD2
v_call: TRBV5-4
cdr3_length: 16
cdr3_aa: CASSLGTSGRTNEQYF
cdr3_nt: TGTGCCAGCAGCTTGGGTACTAGCGGGAGGACTAACGAGCAGTACTTC

j_call: TRBJ2-7
clone_size: .
d_call: TRBD1
v_call: TRBV10-2
cdr3_length: 14
cdr3_aa: CASVKDRVNLAPYF
cdr3_nt: TGCGCCAGCGTTAAAGACAGGGTTAATTTGGCTCCGTACTTC

j_call: TRBJ2-7
clone_size: .
d_call: TRBD1
v_call: TRBV28
cdr3_length: 14
cdr3_aa: CASSPYGQVYEQYF
cdr3_nt: TGTGCCAGCAGCCCGTACGGACAGGTCTACGAGCAGTACTTC

j_call: TRBJ1-4
clone_size: .
d_call: .
v_call: TRBV27
cdr3_length: 15
cdr3_aa: CASAGFGRASEKLFF
cdr3_nt: TGTGCCAGCGCCGGGTTCGGCAGGGCGAGTGAAAAACTGTTTTTT

j_call: TRBJ1-2
clone_size: .
d_call: TRBD1
v_call: TRBV7-2
cdr3_length: 15
cdr3_aa: CASSPPPGQGAQSTF
cdr3_nt: TGTGCCAGCAGTCCCCCCCCGGGACAGGGGGCGCAAAGTACCTTC

j_call: TRBJ1-2
clone_size: .
d_call: .
v_call: TRBV18
cdr3_length: 13
cdr3_aa: CASSLRQDYGYTF
cdr3_nt: TGTGCCAGCTCACTCCGACAGGACTATGGCTACACCTTC

j_call: TRBJ2-1
clone_size: .
d_call: .
v_call: TRBV19
cdr3_length: 12
cdr3_aa: CASSPRYNEQFF
cdr3_nt: TGTGCCAGTAGTCCCCGGTACAATGAGCAGTTCTTC

j_call: TRBJ1-2
clone_size: .
d_call: .
v_call: TRBV10-3
cdr3_length: 13
cdr3_aa: CAIRVDGSYGYTF
cdr3_nt: TGTGCCATCAGAGTTGATGGCAGCTATGGCTACACCTTC

j_call: TRBJ1-2
clone_size: .
d_call: TRBD1
v_call: TRBV10-3
cdr3_length: 13
cdr3_aa: CAITQDRGYGYTF
cdr3_nt: TGTGCCATCACCCAGGACAGGGGCTATGGCTACACCTTC

j_call: TRBJ1-2
clone_size: few
d_call: .
v_call: TRBV5-1
cdr3_length: 15
cdr3_aa: CASSQGGGIENGYTF
cdr3_nt: TGCGCCAGCAGTCAAGGGGGAGGGATAGAGAATGGCTACACCTTC

j_call: TRBJ1-2
clone_size: .
d_call: TRBD1
v_call: TRBV6-5
cdr3_length: 15
cdr3_aa: CASSPSGQGYYGYTF
cdr3_nt: TGTGCCAGCAGTCCTTCTGGACAGGGCTACTATGGCTACACCTTC

j_call: TRBJ1-5
clone_size: .
d_call: .
v_call: TRBV27
cdr3_length: 14
cdr3_aa: CASSQGQRGQPQHF
cdr3_nt: TGTGCCAGCAGTCAGGGGCAAAGGGGTCAGCCCCAGCATTTT

j_call: TRBJ2-3
clone_size: .
d_call: .
v_call: TRBV6-5
cdr3_length: 13
cdr3_aa: CASSSTDSHTQYF
cdr3_nt: TGTGCCAGCAGTTCCACGGACTCTCACACGCAGTATTTT

j_call: TRBJ2-1
clone_size: .
d_call: TRBD2
v_call: TRBV6-6
cdr3_length: 16
cdr3_aa: CASSSLAGHSYNEQFF
cdr3_nt: TGTGCCAGCAGTTCACTAGCGGGACACTCCTACAATGAGCAGTTCTTC

j_call: TRBJ2-7
clone_size: .
d_call: TRBD1
v_call: TRBV27
cdr3_length: 16
cdr3_aa: CASSPIPGTGDYEQYF
cdr3_nt: TGTGCCAGCAGCCCAATCCCCGGGACAGGGGACTACGAGCAGTACTTC

j_call: TRBJ1-2
clone_size: .
d_call: TRBD1
v_call: TRBV5-1
cdr3_length: 16
cdr3_aa: CASSPGTGGPRYGYTF
cdr3_nt: TGCGCCAGCAGCCCAGGGACAGGGGGTCCTCGCTATGGCTACACCTTC

j_call: TRBJ2-7
clone_size: .
d_call: .
v_call: TRBV10-2
cdr3_length: 14
cdr3_aa: CASSELGTLYEQYF
cdr3_nt: TGCGCCAGCAGTGAGCTTGGGACTCTCTACGAGCAGTACTTC

j_call: TRBJ1-1
clone_size: .
d_call: .
v_call: TRBV11-1
cdr3_length: 13
cdr3_aa: CASSLERGLGTFF
cdr3_nt: TGTGCCAGCAGCTTAGAGCGGGGGCTGGGGACTTTCTTT

j_call: TRBJ2-7
clone_size: .
d_call: .
v_call: TRBV5-6
cdr3_length: 12
cdr3_aa: CASSTGTYEQYF
cdr3_nt: TGTGCCAGCAGCACCGGGACCTACGAGCAGTACTTC

j_call: TRBJ2-5
clone_size: .
d_call: TRBD2
v_call: TRBV5-1
cdr3_length: 16
cdr3_aa: CASSLGSTPGGETQYF
cdr3_nt: TGCGCCAGCAGCTTGGGTTCGACACCGGGGGGAGAGACCCAGTACTTC

j_call: TRBJ1-1
clone_size: .
d_call: .
v_call: TRBV7-2
cdr3_length: 16
cdr3_aa: CASSPLGKGVNTEAFF
cdr3_nt: TGTGCCAGCAGCCCCTTGGGAAAGGGGGTGAACACTGAAGCTTTCTTT

j_call: TRBJ1-1
clone_size: .
d_call: TRBD1
v_call: TRBV12-5
cdr3_length: 15
cdr3_aa: CASGDPGQGNTEAFF
cdr3_nt: TGTGCTAGTGGTGACCCGGGACAGGGGAACACTGAAGCTTTCTTT

j_call: TRBJ1-2
clone_size: .
d_call: TRBD1
v_call: TRBV4-1
cdr3_length: 15
cdr3_aa: CASSLVMTGKDGYTF
cdr3_nt: TGCGCCAGCAGCCTAGTTATGACAGGGAAAGATGGCTACACCTTC

j_call: TRBJ2-3
clone_size: once
d_call: TRBD2
v_call: TRBV4-1
cdr3_length: 17
cdr3_aa: CASSQDLGGPLTDTQYF
cdr3_nt: TGCGCCAGCAGCCAAGATCTGGGAGGGCCGTTAACAGATACGCAGTATTTT

j_call: TRBJ2-5
clone_size: .
d_call: .
v_call: TRBV20-1
cdr3_length: 11
cdr3_aa: CSAMPEETQYF
cdr3_nt: TGCAGTGCTATGCCAGAAGAGACCCAGTACTTC

j_call: TRBJ2-7
clone_size: .
d_call: TRBD2
v_call: TRBV6-5
cdr3_length: 14
cdr3_aa: CASSPTSGSYEQYF
cdr3_nt: TGTGCCAGCAGTCCTACTAGCGGGAGCTACGAGCAGTACTTC

j_call: TRBJ1-3
clone_size: .
d_call: .
v_call: TRBV4-1
cdr3_length: 15
cdr3_aa: CASSTQQGTGNTIYF
cdr3_nt: TGCGCCAGCAGCACACAACAGGGAACTGGAAACACCATATATTTT

j_call: TRBJ1-1
clone_size: .
d_call: .
v_call: TRBV6-5
cdr3_length: 15
cdr3_aa: CASRMTVGVNTEAFF
cdr3_nt: TGTGCCAGCAGGATGACGGTAGGAGTAAACACTGAAGCTTTCTTT

j_call: TRBJ2-1
clone_size: .
d_call: TRBD2
v_call: TRBV7-8
cdr3_length: 17
cdr3_aa: CASSFGLAIGSYNEQFF
cdr3_nt: TGTGCCAGCAGCTTTGGACTAGCAATCGGCTCCTACAATGAGCAGTTCTTC